This entry concerns a single TCR beta chain. Its antigen is unknown. RNA transcripts yielded amplified TCR beta CDR3 regions. In the first-round RT-PCR of the TCR CDR3, the HTBI primer set was used. TCRdb reprocessed the multiplex PCR reads via MiXCR and lists one record per CDR3 protein. The sample lists about 520,000 distinct CDR3 sequences; around a quarter were seen once. Diagnoses used clinical symptoms, serum thyroxine and TRAb, thyroid ultrasound and orbital computed tomography. This sample was included in a study of T cells in Graves' hyperthyroidism and ophthalmopathy. The trim removed 4 bases at V and 5 bases at J, leaving 6 bases unmatched. Germline V gene data show CDR1 as MGHRA and CDR2 as YSYEKL. This CDR3 has 15 amino acids. Broader study findings: Ophthalmopathy, which appeared later, was predicted by the model a median roughly 6.6 months before onset. The majority of expanded thyroid clonotypes above 0.001 also appeared in blood.

The sequence was collected from a woman aged 25 to 39 with Graves' ophthalmopathy. The chain links TRBV4-1 to TRBJ2-2; 8 bases align to TRBD2. Specimen: blood. The CDR3 loop is CASSRLGGRTGELFF. The CDR3 DNA is TGCGCCAGCAGCCGACTAGGCGGGAGGACCGGGGAGCTGTTTTTT.